One and the same sample provided the 5 T cell receptor beta chains below, sequenced in a study of identical twins (dated by TCRdb to the mid-2010s). The method behind the library was 5' RACE. Instrument used: Illumina HiSeq 2000. In-frame beta chains were kept once TCRdb had trimmed the public reads at Q25 with fastp and called clones with MiXCR. Each record represents a unique CDR3 protein, reported with the most common genes and DNA among its rows. The table for this sample lists nearly 250,000 distinct CDR3 sequences; roughly 7% of them were counted only once. Clones ranked in the top ten supply approximately 3.6% of the sample. This same sample was also part of a study on yellow fever vaccine responses in identical twins.

Specimen: memory (CD45RO+) T cells sorted from blood. The sample's cell subset or site label is to be understood as: CD45RO+ enriched T cells. These receptors originate from a woman aged 18 to 35 in good health.

In its sample, this clonotype was seen many times. The J gene is TRBJ1-6, the V gene TRBV6-1; tentatively, D is TRBD1 (6 bases). CDR3 length: 14 amino acids. Deletions cut 6 bases from V and 11 bases from J, with 17 bases between. Germline assignment: CDR1 MNHNS and CDR2 SASEGT. The CDR3 here is CASRRGATEPPLHF. CDR3 in DNA: TGTGCCAGCAGGCGGGGGGCGACCGAACCACCCCTCCACTTT.

This chain links TRBV28 with TRBJ2-3, with 12 positions matching TRBD2. The germline V gene encodes CDR1 MDHEN and CDR2 SYDVKM. The CDR3 totals 17 residues. Germline trimming cut 6 bases from V and 4 bases from J; bases unmatched to any gene: 11. CDR3 amino acids: CASRPRTSGKGSDTQYF. CDR3 coding DNA: TGTGCCAGCAGACCAAGGACTAGCGGGAAAGGCTCAGATACGCAGTATTTT.

This clonotype was picked up a small number of times. The genes are TRBV6-1 and TRBJ2-1; 10 bases line up with TRBD2. The CDR3 totals 12 residues. Germline-derived CDR1 and CDR2 are MNHNS and SASEGT. The J segment lost 8 bases and the V segment lost 7 bases, leaving 2 bases of the junction unmatched. In DNA, the CDR3 is TGTGCCAGCAAAAGCGGGGGGGATGAGCAGTTCTTC. The encoded protein is CASKSGGDEQFF.

Many counts were recorded for this clonotype. V and J are TRBV20-1 and TRBJ2-3, with 13 bases that match TRBD2. CDR3 length equals 16 residues. V gave up 0 bases and J gave up 3 bases; unmatched junction bases: 3. Germline CDR1 DFQATT, CDR2 SNEGSKA (reference sequence). The CDR3 here is CSARDGLAGETDTQYF. The DNA for the CDR3 is TGCAGTGCTAGAGATGGACTAGCGGGAGAAACAGATACGCAGTATTTT.

This clonotype was counted ten times or more. The V and J genes are TRBV6-5 and TRBJ2-4; 9 bases align to TRBD1. Germline loops: CDR1 MNHEY, CDR2 SVGAGI. The CDR3 sequence is 15 residues long. J gave up 3 bases and V 2 bases, and 2 bases lay outside the gene matches. In DNA form, the CDR3 reads TGTGCCAGCAGTTACGGGGACAGGGACAAAAACATTCAGTACTTC. Translation: CASSYGDRDKNIQYF.